One and the same sample provided the 2 T cell receptor beta chains below, sequenced in a study of blood T cell repertoires in COVID-19. Assay: immunoSEQ multiplex PCR; the TCRdb copy retains only in-frame clones and omits some. This sample has 200,000 to 250,000 clones; around 90% occur once, and the top ten carry roughly 10%. The sample comprised PBMCs or T cells enriched from blood (not recorded which). These receptors were taken from a man younger than 45 who had recovered from COVID-19.

The chain employs TRBV18 and TRBJ2-6; possible D gene TRBD1, 7 bases. Per germline, CDR1 KGHSH and CDR2 LQKENI. This CDR3 has 17 residues. Trimming removed 5 bases at V and 2 bases at J, with 16 bases between. CDR3 nucleotide sequence: TGTGCCAGCTCAACCTCCAGGGGGGAACCTGGGGCCAACGTCCTGACTTTC. Its translation is CASSTSRGEPGANVLTF.

This chain connects TRBV14 to TRBJ1-6, with D possibly being TRBD1 (6 bases). Per germline, CDR1 SGHDN and CDR2 FVKESK. The CDR3 is 13 amino acids. V lost 6 bases and J lost 7, with 10 bases in between. The CDR3 region has the DNA TGTGCCAGCAGGACAGGCGGGAATTCACCCCTCCACTTT. Translation: CASRTGGNSPLHF.